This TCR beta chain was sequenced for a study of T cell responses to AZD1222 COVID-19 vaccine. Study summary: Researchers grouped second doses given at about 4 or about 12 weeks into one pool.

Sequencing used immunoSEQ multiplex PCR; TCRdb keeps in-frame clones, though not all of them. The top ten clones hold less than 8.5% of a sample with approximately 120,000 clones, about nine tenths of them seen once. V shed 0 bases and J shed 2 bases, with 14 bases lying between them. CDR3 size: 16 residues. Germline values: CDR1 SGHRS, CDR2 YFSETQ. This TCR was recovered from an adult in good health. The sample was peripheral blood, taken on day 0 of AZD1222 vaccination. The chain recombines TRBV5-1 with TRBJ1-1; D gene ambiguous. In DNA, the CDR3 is TGCGCCAGCAGCTTGGTTGGCCCGGGAATTAACACTGAAGCTTTCTTT. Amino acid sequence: CASSLVGPGINTEAFF.